This is a list of T cell receptor beta chains from one sample in a study of shared T cell receptors in the human thymus. Here immunoSEQ multiplex PCR was the method, and the copy in TCRdb shows in-frame clones only, minus some. This table has approximately 490,000 clones, approximately 78% appearing once. Another study also made use of these data, one on human thymus T cells.

Sample: thymocytes. The receptor set was obtained from a boy in the first two years of life with a congenital heart defect. The CDR3 runs from the conserved cysteine through the conserved F or W. The order of the fields is D gene, V gene, J gene, clone size, CDR3 protein, CDR3 DNA. The D gene is left open where the match is weak. Rows give clone size only sometimes, using once, few, many, or a class for an expanded clone.

>.|TRBV29-1|TRBJ2-7|few
CSVGEGAGQYF
TGCAGCGTTGGGGAAGGGGCCGGGCAGTACTTC
>TRBD1|TRBV28|TRBJ2-5|.
CASSPDRGLAETQYF
TGTGCCAGCAGCCCCGACAGGGGCCTGGCGGAGACCCAGTACTTC
>.|TRBV28|TRBJ1-5|once
CASSLPPLVTPGDYSNQPQHF
TGTGCCAGCAGCCTTCCGCCCCTCGTTACCCCAGGGGATTATAGCAATCAGCCCCAGCATTTT
>.|TRBV27|TRBJ1-2|.
CASSSRRADGYTF
TGTGCCAGCAGTAGTAGGAGGGCGGACGGCTACACCTTC
>TRBD1|TRBV14|TRBJ2-3|.
CASSRQGPDTQYF
TGTGCCAGCAGTCGACAGGGGCCCGATACGCAGTATTTT
>TRBD1|TRBV9|TRBJ2-1|.
CASSPRQGANEQFF
TGTGCCAGCAGCCCACGACAGGGGGCGAATGAGCAGTTCTTC
>.|TRBV5-6|TRBJ2-7|few
CASSLAGTARSEQYF
TGTGCCAGCAGCTTGGCAGGGACTGCCAGGTCCGAGCAGTACTTC
>.|TRBV15|TRBJ2-5|.
CATSRVRGVHPSLKETQYF
TGTGCCACCAGCAGAGTGCGCGGGGTTCACCCCTCTCTTAAAGAGACCCAGTACTTC
>TRBD2|TRBV4-2|TRBJ2-3|.
CASSRGTSGSHESTDTQYF
TGTGCCAGCAGCCGGGGGACTAGCGGGAGTCATGAGAGCACAGATACGCAGTATTTT
>.|TRBV20-1|TRBJ2-7|few
CSATSYEQYF
TGCAGTGCTACTTCCTACGAGCAGTACTTC
>TRBD2|TRBV4-1|TRBJ2-2|.
CASSQGEAGAITGELFF
TGCGCCAGCAGCCAAGGTGAAGCGGGAGCTATCACCGGGGAGCTGTTTTTT
>TRBD1|TRBV5-1|TRBJ2-3|.
CASSLRQERTGIIDTQYF
TGCGCCAGCAGCTTGCGACAAGAAAGGACAGGGATTATAGATACGCAGTATTTT
>.|TRBV7-2|TRBJ2-1|.
CASSLAAGAYNEQFF
TGTGCCAGCAGCTTAGCAGCAGGGGCCTACAATGAGCAGTTCTTC
>.|TRBV7-4|TRBJ2-5|.
CASSLVYSGRGTQYF
TGTGCCAGCAGCTTAGTTTACTCAGGGCGTGGGACCCAGTACTTC
>.|TRBV25-1|TRBJ1-2|.
CASSPYFLGPNWGYTF
TGTGCCAGCAGTCCGTATTTCCTAGGTCCCAACTGGGGCTACACCTTC
>.|TRBV4-3|TRBJ2-1|.
CASSPQVHGEQFF
TGCGCCAGCAGCCCGCAGGTTCACGGTGAGCAGTTCTTC
>TRBD1|TRBV5-1|TRBJ1-2|.
CASSQSQTGGRGYTF
TGCGCCAGCAGCCAAAGCCAGACAGGGGGCAGGGGCTACACCTTC
>TRBD2|TRBV25-1|TRBJ2-2|.
CASMGPSGSCTGELFF
TGTGCCAGCATGGGGCCTAGCGGGAGCTGCACCGGGGAGCTGTTTTTT
>.|TRBV5-6|TRBJ1-2|once
CASSPGPDTNYGYTF
TGTGCCAGCAGCCCCGGTCCAGACACTAACTATGGCTACACCTTC
>TRBD2|TRBV30|TRBJ2-5|.
CAWSLRTSGSPPEETQYF
TGTGCCTGGAGTCTCCGGACTAGCGGGTCCCCGCCCGAAGAGACCCAGTACTTC
>.|TRBV4-1|TRBJ1-1|.
CASSQGEGFAARRMNTEAFF
TGCGCCAGCAGCCAAGGGGAGGGATTCGCGGCGAGGCGAATGAACACTGAAGCTTTCTTT
>TRBD2|TRBV6-5|TRBJ2-5|.
CASSYSPLAGKETQYF
TGTGCCAGCAGTTACTCGCCACTAGCGGGAAAGGAGACCCAGTACTTC
>TRBD2|TRBV5-1|TRBJ2-1|.
CASSLELAGGPLPPGEQFF
TGCGCCAGCAGCTTGGAGCTAGCGGGAGGGCCTTTACCTCCTGGTGAGCAGTTCTTC
>.|TRBV5-1|TRBJ1-1|.
CASSLVTRGMNTEAFF
TGCGCCAGCAGCCTCGTAACGCGGGGGATGAACACTGAAGCTTTCTTT
>TRBD1|TRBV5-8|TRBJ2-7|.
CASSAGTGPSYEQYF
TGTGCCAGCAGCGCCGGGACAGGGCCTTCCTACGAGCAGTACTTC
>.|TRBV28|TRBJ1-1|.
CASSSVSPIGEAFF
TGTGCCAGCAGTTCCGTTTCACCAATCGGTGAAGCTTTCTTT